This entry features one T cell receptor (beta chain) sequence. Its specificity is not known. The data were produced by immunoSEQ multiplex PCR, yet TCRdb's version contains in-frame clones alone and is incomplete. The sample lists more than 95,000 clones; over 75% were seen once. The sample is drawn from a study of T cell responses to AZD1222 COVID-19 vaccine. Overall study: Second-dose intervals near 4 or 12 weeks were combined.

Study-level findings and limits: Samples come after the peak T cell response, not at day 14. Variant regions that are unmutated are reportedly the target of nearly half of spike-specific TCRs. Baseline serology detected seropositivity in only six or seven AZD1222 recipients.

Trimming removed 5 bases from V and 5 bases from J, with 7 bases in between. There are 12 residues in the CDR3. Germline CDR1 is MNHEY and CDR2 is SVGAGI. The material was peripheral blood, obtained on day 0 of AZD1222 vaccination. This TCR derives from an adult in good health. The chain recombines TRBV6-5 with TRBJ1-5; D gene unclear. This CDR3 reads CASSNGDQPQHF. The CDR3 nucleotides are TGTGCCAGCAGTAACGGGGATCAGCCCCAGCATTTT.